The T cell receptor beta chain under discussion was sequenced for a study of blood T cells in healthy people across ages. In regard to this clonotype: What it binds is not known.

The authors ran a second PCR of about 7 to 11 cycles using a sample-barcoded 5' primer and a J-beta primer mix. TCRdb called the 5' RACE reads again in MiXCR, with one record for every CDR3 protein. The repertoire holds 780,000 or so distinct CDR3 sequences, with around 25% as singletons. There were healthy Caucasian individuals from Russia, aged 6 to 90, serving as donors. Each sample provided at least 6 micrograms of extracted total RNA. Study observations and caveats: Considered underestimates were the diversity estimates obtained from one million T cells. CMV status of donors was not determined, possibly confounding expanded clonotype changes.

With 6 bases clipped from V and 6 bases from J, the junction kept 9 bases outside the gene matches. The CDR3 contains 14 residues. Germline V gene data show CDR1 as MNHNY and CDR2 as SVGAGI (reference sequence). The sample was also linked to a second study, of T cells of mothers and their children.

The material sequenced was blood. This rearrangement joins TRBV6-6 to TRBJ1-2, with 8 bases aligning to TRBD1. The receptor's source is a boy between 10 and 17 years old in good health. In nucleotides, the CDR3 is TGTGCCAGCAGCTCACTCCAGGGGGCTGATGGCTACACCTTC. Translation: CASSSLQGADGYTF.